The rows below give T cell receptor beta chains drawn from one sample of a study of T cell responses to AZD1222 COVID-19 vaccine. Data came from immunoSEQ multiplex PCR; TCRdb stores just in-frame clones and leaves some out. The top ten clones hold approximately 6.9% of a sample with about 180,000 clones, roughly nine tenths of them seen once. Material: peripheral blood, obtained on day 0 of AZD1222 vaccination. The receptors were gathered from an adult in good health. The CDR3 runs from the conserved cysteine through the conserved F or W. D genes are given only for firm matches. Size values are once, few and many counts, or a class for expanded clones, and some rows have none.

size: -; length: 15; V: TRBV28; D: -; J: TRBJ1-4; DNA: TGTGCCAGCAGTTTGCGGCAGCTCGGTAATGAAAAACTGTTTTTT; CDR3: CASSLRQLGNEKLFF
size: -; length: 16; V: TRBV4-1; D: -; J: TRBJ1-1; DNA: TGCGCCAGCAGCCAAGTTAGGTACCCAGAGAACACTGAAGCTTTCTTT; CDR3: CASSQVRYPENTEAFF
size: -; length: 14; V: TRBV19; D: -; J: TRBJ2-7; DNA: TGTGCCAGTAGTACCAACACCGGACGCTACGAGCAGTACTTC; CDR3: CASSTNTGRYEQYF
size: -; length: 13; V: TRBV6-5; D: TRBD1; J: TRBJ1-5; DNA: TGTGCCAGCGGGGACAGGGGAGGGCAGCCCCAGCATTTT; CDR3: CASGDRGGQPQHF
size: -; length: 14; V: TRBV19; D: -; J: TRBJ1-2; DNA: TGTGCCAGTAGTGTCGTCGCAGGCCCCTATGGCTACACCTTC; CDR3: CASSVVAGPYGYTF
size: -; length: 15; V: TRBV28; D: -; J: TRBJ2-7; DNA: TGTGCCAGCAGGTCTCAGGGGTTTCCATCCTACGAGCAGTACTTC; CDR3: CASRSQGFPSYEQYF
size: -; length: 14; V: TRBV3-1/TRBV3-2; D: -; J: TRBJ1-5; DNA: TGTGCCAGCAGCCCGGCGGACGACAATCAGCCCCAGCATTTT; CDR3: CASSPADDNQPQHF
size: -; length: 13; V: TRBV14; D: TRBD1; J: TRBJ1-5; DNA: TGTGCCAGCAGCAGGGACAGGGGTCAGCCCCAGCATTTT; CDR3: CASSRDRGQPQHF
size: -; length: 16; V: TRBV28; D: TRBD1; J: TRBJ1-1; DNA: TGTGCCAGCAGCTACCCGATCACAGGGGTGAACACTGAAGCTTTCTTT; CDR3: CASSYPITGVNTEAFF
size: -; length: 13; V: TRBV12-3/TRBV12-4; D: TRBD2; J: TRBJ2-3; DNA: TGTGCCAGTCTAGCGGGGGGCACAGATACGCAGTATTTT; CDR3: CASLAGGTDTQYF
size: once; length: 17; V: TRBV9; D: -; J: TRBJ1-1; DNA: TGTGCCAGCAGGGGATTCGGGGCACAGTCTCCCGACACTGAAGCTTTCTTT; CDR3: CASRGFGAQSPDTEAFF
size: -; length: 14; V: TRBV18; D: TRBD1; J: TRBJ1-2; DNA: TGTGCCAGCTCACCAAGTCAGGGGGTCGGTGGCTACACCTTC; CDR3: CASSPSQGVGGYTF
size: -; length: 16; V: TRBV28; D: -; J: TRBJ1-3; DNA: TGTGCCAGCAGTAGCTTATCCCGGTCCTCTGGAAACACCATATATTTT; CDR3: CASSSLSRSSGNTIYF
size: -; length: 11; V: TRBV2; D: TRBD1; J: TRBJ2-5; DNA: TGTGCCAGCGACAGGGGGGAGACCCAGTACTTC; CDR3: CASDRGETQYF
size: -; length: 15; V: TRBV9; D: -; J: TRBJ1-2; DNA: TGTGCCAGCAGCTTCACAGGGTCGGGAAACTATGGCTACACCTTC; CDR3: CASSFTGSGNYGYTF
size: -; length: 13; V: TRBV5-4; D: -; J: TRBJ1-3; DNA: TGTGCCAGCAGCCACGAGACTGGAAACACCATATATTTT; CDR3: CASSHETGNTIYF
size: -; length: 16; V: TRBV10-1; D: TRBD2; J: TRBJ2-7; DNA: TGCGCCAGCAGTGACCCTCGGGGGGGCCTCTCCTCCGAGCAGTACTTC; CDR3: CASSDPRGGLSSEQYF
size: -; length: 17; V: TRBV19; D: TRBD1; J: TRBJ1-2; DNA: TGTGCCAGTAGTGACAGATCAACAGGGGAGTGGGACTACGGCTACACCTTC; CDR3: CASSDRSTGEWDYGYTF
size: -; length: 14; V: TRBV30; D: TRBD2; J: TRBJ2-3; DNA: TGTGCCTGGATGTGGCGGGGGGGCGCAGATACGCAGTATTTT; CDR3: CAWMWRGGADTQYF
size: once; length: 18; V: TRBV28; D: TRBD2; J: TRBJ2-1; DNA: TGTGCCAGCAGCGGGGGACTAGCGGGGGTAAGCTCCTACAATGAGCAGTTCTTC; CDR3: CASSGGLAGVSSYNEQFF
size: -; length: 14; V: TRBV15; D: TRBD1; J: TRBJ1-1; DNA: TGTGCCACCAGCAGGGACAGGGGGAACACTGAAGCTTTCTTT; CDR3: CATSRDRGNTEAFF
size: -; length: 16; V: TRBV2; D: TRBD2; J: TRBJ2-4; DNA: TGTGCCAGCACGCCACAGCGGGGGCTGGCCAAAAACATTCAGTACTTC; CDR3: CASTPQRGLAKNIQYF
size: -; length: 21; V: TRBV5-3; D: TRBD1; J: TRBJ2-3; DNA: TGTGCCAGAAGCAATAGCCGAGACAGGGGGCCCAGGCCATCAGACACAGATACGCAGTATTTT; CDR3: CARSNSRDRGPRPSDTDTQYF
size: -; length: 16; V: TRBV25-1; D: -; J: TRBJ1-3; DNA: TGTGCCAGCAGAGGACCAGGCAGGCACTCTGGAAACACCATATATTTT; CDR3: CASRGPGRHSGNTIYF
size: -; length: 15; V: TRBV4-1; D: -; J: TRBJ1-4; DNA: TGCGCCAGCAGTCCCGACCAGGTCGAGCGTGAAAAACTGTTTTTT; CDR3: CASSPDQVEREKLFF
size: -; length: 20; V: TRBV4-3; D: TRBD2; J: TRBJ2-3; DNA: TGCGCCAGCAGCCAAGGGACTAGCGGGGGGGCCTCCCTTAGCACAGATACGCAGTATTTT; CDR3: CASSQGTSGGASLSTDTQYF
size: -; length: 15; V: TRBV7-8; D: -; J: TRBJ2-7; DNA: TGTGCCAGCAGCTTTCTTACTAGGACCCAGTACGAGCAGTACTTC; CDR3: CASSFLTRTQYEQYF